This T cell receptor (beta chain) comes out of a study of blood T cells in healthy people across ages. It was with a sample-barcoded 5' primer and a J-beta primer mix that a second PCR of roughly 6 to 11 cycles was run. TCRdb reprocessed the 5' RACE reads with MiXCR, giving one entry per CDR3 protein. Among hundreds of thousands of distinct CDR3 sequences, around 50% were seen once, and the ten largest hold 20% to 30%. The germline V gene has CDR1 SQVTM and CDR2 ANQGSEA. V was clipped by 3 bases and J by 7 bases; unmatched bases: 12. The CDR3 loop spans 14 amino acids. The sample consisted of blood. The clonotype comes from a man aged 35 to 55 in good health. The V gene is TRBV29-1, the J gene TRBJ2-7, with 7 bases fitting TRBD1. In DNA, the CDR3 is TGCAGCGTTGAGGCGCTGGGACAGCCCAATGAGCAGTACTTC. It yields the protein CSVEALGQPNEQYF.